Following are 21 T cell receptor beta chains from one sample sequenced in a study of blood T cell repertoires in COVID-19. Only in-frame clones appear in the TCRdb table, and some are missing; sequencing was by immunoSEQ multiplex PCR. There are roughly 150,000 clones in the sample; about 80% occur only once, and 0.5% to 0.65% lies in the top ten. Sequenced input: peripheral blood. These receptors were taken from a man in his 60s with acute or convalescent COVID-19.

The CDR3 DNA follows: TGTGCCAGCAGCTTAGAAGGACTGGCCAATCAGCCCCAGCATTTT. Its translation is CASSLEGLANQPQHF. V and J are TRBV7-2 and TRBJ1-5; no clear D. Looked up from germline, CDR1 is SGHTA and CDR2 is FQGNSA. The CDR3 sequence is 15 residues long. V lost 1 base, J lost 3 bases, and 10 bases lay in between.

This chain uses TRBV11-1 with TRBJ2-2, with 8 bases identical to TRBD2. Unmatched junction bases numbered 5, after V lost 3 bases and J lost 8 bases. The CDR3 extends over 14 amino acids. CDR1 and CDR2 (germline): SGHAT, FQDESV (reference sequence). CDR3 amino acids: CASSFERGQGELFF. The CDR3 nucleotides are TGTGCCAGCAGCTTCGAGCGGGGGCAGGGGGAGCTGTTTTTT.

This clone showed up just once. V gene TRBV10-3 combines with J gene TRBJ2-6; 8 bases line up with TRBD2. CDR3 length equals 18 residues. CDR1 ENHRY and CDR2 SYGVKD come from the germline V gene. Trimming took 6 bases from V and 0 from J; bases not matched to a gene: 10. The CDR3 region is CAIRPTSGQFSGANVLTF. The CDR3 region has the DNA TGTGCCATCAGACCTACTAGCGGACAGTTCTCTGGGGCCAACGTCCTGACTTTC.

J is TRBJ2-1 and V is TRBV7-2; TRBD2 matches at 11 bases. The CDR3 is made up of 15 amino acids. With 4 bases clipped from V and 2 bases from J, the junction kept 1 base outside the gene matches. Germline CDR1 and CDR2: SGHTA and FQGNSA. CDR3 sequence: CASSYSGGAYNEQFF. CDR3 in DNA: TGTGCCAGCAGCTATAGCGGGGGGGCCTACAATGAGCAGTTCTTC.

In nucleotides, the CDR3 is TGTGCCAGCAGTTCGCCGGGGGTGGACACTGAAGCTTTCTTT. Translation gives CASSSPGVDTEAFF. The V and J genes are TRBV6-5 and TRBJ1-1, with a weak D call TRBD1 (5 bases). The ends were cut back, 4 bases at V and 3 bases at J, with 12 bases in the middle. CDR3 length: 14 residues. Per germline, CDR1 MNHEY and CDR2 SVGAGI.

The rearrangement uses TRBV5-1 and TRBJ1-2; D ambiguous. The V and J ends lost 0 bases and 7 bases respectively, with 7 bases between them. Germline CDR1 and CDR2: SGHRS and YFSETQ. CDR3 length: 12 amino acids. CDR3 DNA: TGCGCCAGCAGCTTGGAGCAGGTTGGCTACACCTTC. This gives the protein CASSLEQVGYTF.

J is TRBJ1-2 and V is TRBV11-2; D not resolved. V was trimmed by 5 bases and J by 6 bases, leaving 16 bases between them. The CDR3 covers 14 residues. Germline CDR1 SGHAT, CDR2 FQNNGV. Written as DNA, the CDR3 is TGTGCCAGCAGCGCCTCGGCGGCGGGAAATGGCTACACCTTC. This encodes CASSASAAGNGYTF.

The chain employs TRBV3-1 (or the pseudogene TRBV3-2) and TRBJ1-4; 11 bases map to TRBD1. CDR3 length equals 16 residues. V lost 4 bases to trimming and J lost 7 bases; unmatched junction nucleotides: 8. CDR1 and CDR2 from the germline V gene are LGHDT and YNNKEL (reference sequence). The CDR3 DNA is TGTGCCAGCAGCCTTCGGGGACAGGGGGTTGGTGAAAAACTGTTTTTT. It translates to CASSLRGQGVGEKLFF.

The rearrangement joins TRBV5-1 to TRBJ1-3; a weak D match, TRBD1 (6 bases). This CDR3 has 15 amino acids. Trimming took off 5 bases at V and 2 bases at J, with 14 bases between the two ends. CDR1 is SGHRS and CDR2 is YFSETQ in the germline V gene. CDR3 protein: CASSLGGQAGNTIYF. In DNA form, the CDR3 reads TGCGCCAGCAGTCTTGGGGGCCAGGCTGGAAACACCATATATTTT.

This clone showed up just once. The V call is TRBV3-1 (or the pseudogene TRBV3-2), the J call TRBJ1-4; 7 bases agree with TRBD1. The CDR3 is made up of 15 amino acids. The germline CDR1 and CDR2 sequences are LGHDT and YNNKEL (reference sequence). The J segment lost 2 bases and the V segment lost 4 bases, leaving 4 bases of the junction unmatched. For the CDR3, the DNA is TGTGCCAGCAGCCCCCGACAGGGTACTAATGAAAAACTGTTTTTT. Amino acid sequence: CASSPRQGTNEKLFF.

The chain uses TRBV3-1 (or the pseudogene TRBV3-2) and TRBJ1-2, with 7 bases fitting TRBD1. V gave up 4 bases and J gave up 4 bases; unmatched junction bases: 12. CDR3 size: 16 residues. The germline CDR1 and CDR2 sequences are LGHDT and YNNKEL (reference sequence). In DNA form, the CDR3 reads TGTGCCAGCAGCCCGGCAGGGGGGTTTGGAGGCTATGGCTACACCTTC. Its protein product is CASSPAGGFGGYGYTF.

V gene TRBV13 combines with J gene TRBJ2-7; no firm D call. This CDR3 contains 13 residues. The germline V and J ends were trimmed by 5 bases and 2 bases, with 10 bases remaining between them. Germline CDR1 and CDR2: PRHDT and FYEKMQ (reference sequence). CDR3 coding DNA: TGTGCCAGCAGCAACACCCTCACCTACGAGCAGTACTTC. Amino acids: CASSNTLTYEQYF.

The chain recombines TRBV5-5 with TRBJ1-2; 10 bases line up with TRBD1. V shed 1 base, J shed 0 bases, and the junction held 3 bases outside the gene matches. Per germline, CDR1 SGHKS and CDR2 YYEKEE (reference sequence). The CDR3 is made up of 16 amino acids. CDR3 protein: CASSLIGQGANYGYTF. The CDR3 bases are TGTGCCAGCAGCTTGATAGGACAGGGGGCTAACTATGGCTACACCTTC.

This clone was observed a few times. The chain has TRBV6-5 and TRBJ1-3; D not certain. The CDR3 loop spans 13 amino acids. Trimming shortened V by 4 bases and J by 4 bases, and 8 bases separated the two germline ends. Germline V CDR1 and CDR2: MNHEY, SVGAGI. CDR3 sequence (DNA): TGTGCCAGCAGTTCCCTCGAGGGAAACACCATATATTTT. Encoded protein: CASSSLEGNTIYF.

The V and J genes are TRBV18 and TRBJ1-5; D remains ambiguous. There are 15 residues in the CDR3. Germline lookup yields CDR1 KGHSH and CDR2 LQKENI. Trimming left V 2 bases short and J 5 bases short, with 13 bases between. CDR3 DNA sequence: TGTGCCAGCTCACCATCGAGACATCACTATCAGCCCCAGCATTTT. It is translated as CASSPSRHHYQPQHF.

The chain employs TRBV7-2 and TRBJ2-3; D gene uncertain. The CDR3 extends over 13 amino acids. Germline V lookup: CDR1 SGHTA, CDR2 FQGNSA. Trimming pared 5 bases from V and 5 bases from J, leaving 11 bases between. CDR3 sequence: CASSPPPGDTQYF. In nucleotides, the CDR3 is TGTGCCAGCAGCCCTCCCCCAGGAGATACGCAGTATTTT.

The chain couples TRBV19 to TRBJ1-5; 9 nucleotides align to TRBD1. The CDR3 is 16 amino acids. J lost 4 bases, V lost 6 bases, and 10 bases had no gene match. CDR1 LNHDA and CDR2 SQIVND come from the germline V gene (reference sequence). The DNA of the CDR3 is TGTGCCAGTAGCTTACAGGGGGCCCTATCTAATCAGCCCCAGCATTTT. Residues: CASSLQGALSNQPQHF.

CDR3 nucleotide sequence: TGTGCCAGCAGTGAATCCGGGACAGTAACCTACGAGCAGTACTTC. This translates into CASSESGTVTYEQYF. The rearrangement uses TRBV6-1 and TRBJ2-7; 7 bases align to TRBD1. Trimming took 2 bases from V and 2 from J; bases not matched to a gene: 6. The CDR3 runs 15 residues. The germline gives CDR1 MNHNS, CDR2 SASEGT.

This clone was found a few times. The chain is built from TRBV10-3 and TRBJ2-3; the match to TRBD2 covers 11 bases. V was pared by 4 bases and J by 3 bases, with 9 bases of the junction left unmatched. This CDR3 comprises 17 residues. The germline gives CDR1 ENHRY, CDR2 SYGVKD. The CDR3 here is CAISAGSGRADTDTQYF. CDR3 coding DNA: TGTGCCATCAGTGCGGGTAGCGGGAGGGCCGATACAGATACGCAGTATTTT.

V is TRBV11-3 and J is TRBJ2-1; weak D call: TRBD1 (7 bases). This CDR3 contains 14 residues. Germline lookup yields CDR1 SGHNT and CDR2 YENEEA. V gave up 4 bases and J gave up 7 bases, with 14 bases separating them. The CDR3 DNA sequence: TGTGCCAGCAGCTCCCGGACAGGAGGGAATGAGCAGTTCTTC. This gives the protein CASSSRTGGNEQFF.

As to this clone: The junction departs from germline at one end; a sequencing error may be responsible. J is TRBJ1-3 and V is TRBV6-1; D is unclear. The germline gives CDR1 MNHNS, CDR2 SASEGT. CDR3 length: 14 residues. This CDR3 reads CASSEGSVGNTIYF. For the CDR3, the DNA is TGCGCCAGCAGTGAAGGGTCAGTTGGAAACACCATATATTTT.